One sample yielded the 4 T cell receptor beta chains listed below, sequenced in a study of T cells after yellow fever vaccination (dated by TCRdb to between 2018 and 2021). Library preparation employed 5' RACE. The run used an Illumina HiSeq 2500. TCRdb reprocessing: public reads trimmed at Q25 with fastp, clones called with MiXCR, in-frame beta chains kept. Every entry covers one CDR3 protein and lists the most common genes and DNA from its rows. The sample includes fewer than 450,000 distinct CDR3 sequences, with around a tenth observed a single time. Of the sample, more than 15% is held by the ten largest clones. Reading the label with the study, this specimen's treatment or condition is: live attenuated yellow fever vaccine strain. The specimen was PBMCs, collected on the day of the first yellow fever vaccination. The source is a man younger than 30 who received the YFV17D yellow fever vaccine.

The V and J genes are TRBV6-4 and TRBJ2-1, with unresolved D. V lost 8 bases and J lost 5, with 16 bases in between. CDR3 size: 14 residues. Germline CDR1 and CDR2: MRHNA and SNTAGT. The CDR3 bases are TGTGCCAGCTGCCCTGATGGGCAGAACAATGAGCAGTTCTTC. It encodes CASCPDGQNNEQFF.

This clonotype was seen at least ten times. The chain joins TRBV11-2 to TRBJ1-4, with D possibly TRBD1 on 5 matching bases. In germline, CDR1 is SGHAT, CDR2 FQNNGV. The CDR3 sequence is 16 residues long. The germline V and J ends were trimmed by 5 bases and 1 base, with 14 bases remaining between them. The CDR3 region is CASSRRDGLTNEKLFF. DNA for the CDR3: TGTGCCAGCAGCCGTCGGGACGGCCTAACTAATGAAAAACTGTTTTTT.

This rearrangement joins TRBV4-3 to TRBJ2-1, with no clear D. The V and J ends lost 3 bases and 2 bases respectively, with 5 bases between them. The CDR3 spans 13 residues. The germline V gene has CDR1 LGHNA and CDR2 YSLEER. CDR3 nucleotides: TGCGCCAGCAGCCAGGGCGCCTACAATGAGCAGTTCTTC. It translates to CASSQGAYNEQFF.

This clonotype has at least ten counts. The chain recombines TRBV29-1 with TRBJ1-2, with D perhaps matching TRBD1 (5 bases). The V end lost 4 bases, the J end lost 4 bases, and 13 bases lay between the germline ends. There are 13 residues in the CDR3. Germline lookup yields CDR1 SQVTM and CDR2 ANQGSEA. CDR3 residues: CSVGSETVYGYTF. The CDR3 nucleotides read TGCAGCGTTGGATCGGAGACAGTCTATGGCTACACCTTC.